The entry below describes one T cell receptor (beta chain). In germline, CDR1 is MDHEN, CDR2 SYDVKM. V lost 4 bases and J lost 2, with 12 bases in between. The CDR3 length is 14 residues. The sample originates from a study of blood T cell repertoires in COVID-19. The wider study: Sites in the United States, Italy and Spain provided acute and convalescent COVID-19 samples.

Using immunoSEQ multiplex PCR, the repertoire was profiled, and TCRdb retains in-frame clones only, with some absent. The sample includes about 45,000 clones, about 80% of them seen just once. The sequenced sample consisted of peripheral blood. This chain joins TRBV28 and TRBJ2-7; TRBD1 might be the D (6 bases). The sequence came from a man aged 70-80 years with acute or convalescent COVID-19. The CDR3 nucleotides read TGTGCCAGCAGTTCCCGGACAGCCCCCTACGAGCAGTACTTC. Its translation is CASSSRTAPYEQYF.